This note documents a single TCR beta chain sequence. The target antigen is unknown. The data belong to a study of shared clonotypes between healthy human individuals. Study context: For every donor, three CD4 naive, three CD4 memory, two CD8 naive and one CD8 memory plates were used.

Execution of the assay was at deep level. The table came from immunoSEQ multiplex PCR; TCRdb's copy has only in-frame clones and leaves some out. The repertoire holds around 2,100,000 clones, with about 95% as singletons. General study results and limits: Larger richness was generally estimated for naive than memory subsets.

CD8 cells classed as naive were CD45RO-negative and positively selected for CCR7, excluding terminally differentiated effector memory CD45RA+ cells. Donors included only healthy HIV-negative adults lacking recent acute infections or vaccinations. Between the trimmed V and J ends, which lost 5 bases and 4 bases, there was a span of 21 bases. CDR3 size: 17 residues. Germline assignment: CDR1 SEHNR and CDR2 FQNEAQ (reference sequence). The specimen sequenced was naive CD8+ T cells sorted from blood. The chain uses TRBV7-9 and TRBJ2-4; D assignment may be TRBD1 or TRBD2 (6 bases each). The clonotype was recovered from a man aged 18-30 years in good health. CDR3 nucleotides: TGTGCCAGCAGCCCCCGAGAGGGGGGCGTTGGGAAAAACATTCAGTACTTC. Its protein product is CASSPREGGVGKNIQYF.